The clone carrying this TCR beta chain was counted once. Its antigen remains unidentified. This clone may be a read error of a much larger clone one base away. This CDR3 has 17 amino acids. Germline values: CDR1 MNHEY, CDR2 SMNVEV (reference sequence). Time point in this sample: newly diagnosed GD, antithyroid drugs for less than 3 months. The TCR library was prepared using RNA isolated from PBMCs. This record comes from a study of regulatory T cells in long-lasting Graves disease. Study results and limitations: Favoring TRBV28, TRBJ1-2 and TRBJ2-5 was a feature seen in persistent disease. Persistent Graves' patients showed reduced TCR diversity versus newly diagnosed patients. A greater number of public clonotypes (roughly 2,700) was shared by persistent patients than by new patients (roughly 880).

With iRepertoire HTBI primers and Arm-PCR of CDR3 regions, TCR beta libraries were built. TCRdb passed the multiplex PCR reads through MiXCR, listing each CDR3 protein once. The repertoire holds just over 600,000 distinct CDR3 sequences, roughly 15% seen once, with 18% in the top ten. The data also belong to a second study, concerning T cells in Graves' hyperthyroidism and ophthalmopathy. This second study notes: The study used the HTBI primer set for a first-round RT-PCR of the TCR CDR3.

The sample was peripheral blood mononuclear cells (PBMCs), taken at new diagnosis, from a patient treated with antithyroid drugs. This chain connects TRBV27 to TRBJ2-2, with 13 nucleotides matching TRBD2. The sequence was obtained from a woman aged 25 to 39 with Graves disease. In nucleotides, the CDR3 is TGTGCCCGCAGACCTCCGGGACTAGCGGGAAGTACCGGGGAGCTGTTTTTT. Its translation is CARRPPGLAGSTGELFF.